The 28 T cell receptor beta chains below all came from one sample that was sequenced in a study of control samples from healthy donors and cancer patients. This table comes from immunoSEQ multiplex PCR, and its TCRdb copy is limited to in-frame clones, with some not included. The sample records under 150,000 clones, over 85% being singletons. The specimen sequenced was blood. Source of these receptors: a man aged 25 to 40 in good health.

V and J are TRBV18 and TRBJ1-1, with TRBD1 matching 10 bases. V was pared by 3 bases and J by 0 bases, with 13 bases of the junction left unmatched. Germline V lookup: CDR1 KGHSH, CDR2 LQKENI. The CDR3 runs to 19 residues. CDR3 loop: CASSPRSAGTGVLNTEAFF. The CDR3 DNA follows: TGTGCCAGCTCACCCCGCTCCGCCGGGACAGGGGTGTTGAACACTGAAGCTTTCTTT.

In this sample, this clone turned up once. The chain employs TRBV5-5 and TRBJ1-4, with D perhaps TRBD1 (6 bases). Trimming removed 4 bases at V and 3 bases at J, with 16 bases between. CDR1 and CDR2 (germline): SGHKS, YYEKEE (reference sequence). This CDR3 is 16 amino acids long. DNA of the CDR3: TGTGCCAGCAGCCCTGGGGGGGCAGAGGCTAATGAAAAACTGTTTTTT. Its protein product is CASSPGGAEANEKLFF.

The chain is built from TRBV11-2 and TRBJ2-5, with 9 nucleotides matching TRBD2. From germline, CDR1 is SGHAT and CDR2 FQNNGV. CDR3 length equals 18 residues. V lost 1 base, J lost 1 base, and 10 bases stayed unmatched. The CDR3 loop is CASSLGGVAGASQETQYF. DNA for the CDR3: TGTGCCAGCAGCTTAGGCGGGGTAGCGGGGGCTTCCCAAGAGACCCAGTACTTC. Using reference TRBV11-2 and TRBJ2-5 for the parts outside the CDR3, the full variable domain is EAGVAQSPRYKIIEKRQSVAFWCNPISGHATLYWYQQILGQGPKLLIQFQNNGVVDDSQLPKDRFSAERLKGVDSTLKIQPAKLEDSAVYLCASSLGGVAGASQETQYFGPGTRLLVL.

The V and J genes are TRBV7-8 and TRBJ2-7; D is unresolved. This CDR3 has 15 residues. Germline V lookup: CDR1 SGHVS, CDR2 FQNEAQ. The ends were cut back, 1 base at V and 1 base at J, with 11 bases in the middle. CDR3 nucleotides: TGTGCCAGCAGCTTAGGCGGTGTCAGTTCCTACGAGCAGTACTTC. Translating it yields CASSLGGVSSYEQYF. The complete variable domain, with remaining parts taken from reference TRBV7-8 and TRBJ2-7, reads GAGVSQSPRYKVAKRGQDVALRCDPISGHVSLFWYQQALGQGPEFLTYFQNEAQLDKSGLPSDRFFAERPEGSVSTLKIQRTQQEDSAVYLCASSLGGVSSYEQYFGPGTRLTVT.

V and J are TRBV4-1 and TRBJ1-6; no clear D. The CDR3 length is 19 residues. Germline V gene sequence: CDR1 MGHRA, CDR2 YSYEKL. Trimming left V 0 bases short and J 1 base short, with 16 bases between. The CDR3 bases are TGCGCCAGCAGCCAAGAGGTCTCCCCCAAGGGTTCCTATAATTCACCCCTCCACTTT. It yields the protein CASSQEVSPKGSYNSPLHF.

The chain is built from TRBV6-5 and TRBJ2-2; D might be TRBD1 (5 bases). Germline lookup yields CDR1 MNHEY and CDR2 SVGAGI. Trimming pared 4 bases from V and 5 bases from J, leaving 5 bases between. The CDR3 contains 12 residues. The CDR3 bases are TGTGCCAGCAGTTCAGGGACCGGGGAGCTGTTTTTT. Translating it yields CASSSGTGELFF.

The count of this clone is one. The chain employs TRBV15 and TRBJ1-4; D is perhaps TRBD1 (5 bases). There are 15 residues in the CDR3. The V end was cut by 4 bases, the J end by 5 bases, with 14 bases between. The germline V gene has CDR1 LNHNV and CDR2 YYDKDF (reference sequence). This CDR3 reads CATSISRQTNEKLFF. The CDR3 bases are TGTGCCACCAGCATTTCACGACAGACAAATGAAAAACTGTTTTTT.

V gene TRBV19 combines with J gene TRBJ1-1; D not certain. Trimming pared 4 bases from V and 0 bases from J, leaving 15 bases between. This CDR3 region has 16 residues. Germline V lookup: CDR1 LNHDA, CDR2 SQIVND (reference sequence). CDR3 in amino acids: CASSNIGSGVNTEAFF. In DNA form, the CDR3 reads TGTGCCAGTAGTAATATCGGTTCCGGGGTGAACACTGAAGCTTTCTTT.

V is TRBV27 and J is TRBJ2-1; perhaps TRBD2 as D (6 bases). The germline CDR1 and CDR2 sequences are MNHEY and SMNVEV (reference sequence). The CDR3 spans 16 residues. The V end lost 2 bases, the J end lost 0 bases, and 11 bases lay between the germline ends. CDR3 in amino acids: CASSLRAGSSYNEQFF. Written as DNA, the CDR3 is TGTGCCAGCAGTTTAAGGGCGGGGAGCTCCTACAATGAGCAGTTCTTC.

The chain links TRBV4-1 to TRBJ2-5, with D perhaps TRBD1 (5 bases). This CDR3 is built from 14 residues. The V end was cut by 3 bases, the J end by 2 bases, with 10 bases between. Germline assignment: CDR1 MGHRA and CDR2 YSYEKL. The CDR3 region has the DNA TGCGCCAGCAGCCAGATGGCAGGGCAAGAGACCCAGTACTTC. Its protein product is CASSQMAGQETQYF.

Comments on this clone: This specimen includes other DNA sequences encoding the same CDR3. This chain links TRBV6-5 with TRBJ1-1; TRBD1 might be the D (6 bases). The CDR3 extends over 15 amino acids. With 2 bases removed from V and 0 bases from J, the gap between germline ends came to 10 bases. Germline V gene sequence: CDR1 MNHEY, CDR2 SVGAGI. CDR3 residues: CASSYQGQVNTEAFF. CDR3 nucleotide sequence: TGTGCCAGCAGTTACCAGGGGCAGGTGAACACTGAAGCTTTCTTT.

The V and J genes are TRBV24-1 and TRBJ1-2, with a weak D call TRBD1 (5 bases). V lost 2 bases and J 1 base, leaving 13 bases between the germline ends. CDR1 KGHDR and CDR2 SFDVKD come from the germline V gene. CDR3 length: 16 amino acids. Here the CDR3 DNA reads TGTGCCACCAGTGATTCCCGGGGCTTCCTTAACTATGGCTACACCTTC. Protein sequence: CATSDSRGFLNYGYTF.

The V gene is TRBV12-3 or TRBV12-4, the J gene TRBJ2-5; no reliable D call. Between the trimmed V and J ends, which lost 1 base and 5 bases, there was a span of 5 bases. The CDR3 has 12 amino acids. The CDR3 coding sequence is TGTGCCAGCAGTTTAGATGTTGAGACCCAGTACTTC. Translating gives CASSLDVETQYF.

The chain employs TRBV5-1 and TRBJ1-3, with 11 positions matching TRBD1. The ends lost 5 bases at V and 0 bases at J; junction bases unmatched: 13. Germline values: CDR1 SGHRS, CDR2 YFSETQ. The CDR3 totals 19 residues. CDR3 DNA sequence: TGCGCCAGCAGTACAAAGGGACAGGGGGTCCAATCCTCTGGAAACACCATATATTTT. Translation gives CASSTKGQGVQSSGNTIYF. The whole variable domain, filled in from reference TRBV5-1 and TRBJ1-3, reads KAGVTQTPRYLIKTRGQQVTLSCSPISGHRSVSWYQQTPGQGLQFLFEYFSETQRNKGNFPGRFSGRQFSNSRSEMNVSTLELGDSALYLCASSTKGQGVQSSGNTIYFGEGSWLTVV.

The chain joins TRBV10-2 to TRBJ2-1; D unclear. V lost 2 bases to trimming and J lost 3 bases, with 5 bases between them. This CDR3 comprises 13 residues. Germline-derived CDR1 and CDR2 are WSHSY and SAAADI. The CDR3 sequence: CASSETGYNEQFF. DNA of the CDR3: TGCGCCAGCAGTGAGACGGGCTACAATGAGCAGTTCTTC.

CDR3: CASSWGENQPQHF. The CDR3 DNA is TGTGCCAGCAGTTGGGGGGAGAATCAGCCCCAGCATTTT. V gene TRBV6-6 combines with J gene TRBJ1-5; TRBD1 is a possible D gene (5 bases). Germline lookup yields CDR1 MNHNY and CDR2 SVGAGI (reference sequence). The CDR3 contains 13 residues. Trimming cost V 4 bases and J 4 bases, with 8 bases left between them.

This rearrangement joins TRBV9 to TRBJ1-5; 8 nucleotides line up with TRBD1. Germline V gives CDR1 SGDLS, CDR2 YYNGEE. This CDR3 is 16 amino acids long. Germline trimming cut 4 bases from V and 0 bases from J; bases unmatched to any gene: 6. In nucleotides, the CDR3 is TGTGCCAGCAGCCCTCGGGACAGGCATAGCAATCAGCCCCAGCATTTT. It encodes CASSPRDRHSNQPQHF. The complete variable domain, with remaining parts taken from reference TRBV9 and TRBJ1-5, reads DSGVTQTPKHLITATGQRVTLRCSPRSGDLSVYWYQQSLDQGLQFLIQYYNGEERAKGNILERFSAQQFPDLHSELNLSSLELGDSALYFCASSPRDRHSNQPQHFGDGTRLSIL.

The chain is built from TRBV7-9 and TRBJ2-6; D is unresolved. In germline, CDR1 is SEHNR, CDR2 FQNEAQ (reference sequence). The ends were cut back, 1 base at V and 2 bases at J, with 12 bases in the middle. This CDR3 has 17 residues. The CDR3 DNA follows: TGTGCCAGCAGCTTAGTGGCAGGCCTAACTGGGGCCAACGTCCTGACTTTC. Translated: CASSLVAGLTGANVLTF.

The chain combines TRBV9 with TRBJ2-3, with TRBD2 as a possible D gene (6 bases). The CDR3 runs to 15 residues. The germline V gene encodes CDR1 SGDLS and CDR2 YYNGEE. Trimming took 0 bases from V and 3 from J, leaving 11 bases between them. CDR3 sequence reads: CASSVAEGRTDTQYF. CDR3 bases: TGTGCCAGCAGCGTAGCTGAAGGGAGGACAGATACGCAGTATTTT.

This clone was recorded once. J is TRBJ2-1 and V is TRBV14; D gene uncertain. In germline, CDR1 is SGHDN, CDR2 FVKESK. The CDR3 contains 14 residues. Trimming shortened V by 4 bases and J by 8 bases, and 15 bases separated the two germline ends. The CDR3 DNA reads TGTGCCAGCAGCCCAGTGAGTACATTCGATGAGCAGTTCTTC. It translates to CASSPVSTFDEQFF.

This chain links TRBV7-3 with TRBJ2-2, with 8 bases identical to TRBD2. This CDR3 is built from 16 residues. Germline values: CDR1 SGHTA, CDR2 FQGTGA. V shed 6 bases, J shed 7 bases, and the junction held 13 bases outside the gene matches. The DNA of the CDR3 is TGTGCCAGCAGGCCCGGAGCGGGGGACCTCGGCGGGGAGCTGTTTTTT. Its translation: CASRPGAGDLGGELFF.

This sequence joins TRBV7-2 and TRBJ2-2; D possibly corresponds to TRBD2 (6 bases). Trimming took 5 bases from V and 7 from J, leaving 14 bases between them. The CDR3 totals 14 residues. The germline V gene encodes CDR1 SGHTA and CDR2 FQGNSA. CDR3 DNA: TGTGCCAGCAGCCGGGACTTCAATCTCGGGGAGCTGTTTTTT. Translating gives CASSRDFNLGELFF.

The table lists this clone with a few counts. The V and J genes are TRBV5-1 and TRBJ1-1; tentative D call: TRBD1 (5 bases). The CDR3 runs 13 residues. Germline values: CDR1 SGHRS, CDR2 YFSETQ. The V end lost 4 bases, the J end lost 2 bases, and 9 bases lay between the germline ends. The CDR3 reads CASSDSRNTEAFF. The CDR3 DNA reads as TGCGCCAGCAGCGACAGCAGAAACACTGAAGCTTTCTTT.

The chain employs TRBV6-5 and TRBJ1-1, with TRBD1 as a possible D gene (5 bases). The V gene lost 7 bases and the J gene lost 5 bases, with 8 bases spanning the gap. The CDR3 runs 11 residues. CDR1 is MNHEY, CDR2 SVGAGI, per germline. The CDR3 DNA sequence: TGTGCCAGCATTCGGGGGACTGAAGCTTTCTTT. Its translation: CASIRGTEAFF.

This chain links TRBV9 with TRBJ2-6, with TRBD1 matching 9 bases. Germline-derived CDR1 and CDR2 are SGDLS and YYNGEE. V was pared by 0 bases and J by 1 base, with 5 bases of the junction left unmatched. This CDR3 comprises 18 residues. The CDR3 loop reads CASSVAPTGGSGANVLTF. CDR3 nucleotide sequence: TGTGCCAGCAGCGTAGCCCCGACAGGGGGATCTGGGGCCAACGTCCTGACTTTC. Together with reference TRBV9 and TRBJ2-6, the CDR3 gives the full variable domain: DSGVTQTPKHLITATGQRVTLRCSPRSGDLSVYWYQQSLDQGLQFLIQYYNGEERAKGNILERFSAQQFPDLHSELNLSSLELGDSALYFCASSVAPTGGSGANVLTFGAGSRLTVL.

V and J are TRBV5-1 and TRBJ2-5; 14 nucleotides line up with TRBD2. V lost 4 bases and J lost 4; bases outside the gene matches: 3. Germline lookup yields CDR1 SGHRS and CDR2 YFSETQ. The CDR3 runs 15 residues. The CDR3 loop is CASSPGLAGVETQYF. The DNA for the CDR3 is TGCGCCAGCAGCCCGGGACTAGCGGGGGTAGAGACCCAGTACTTC.

J is TRBJ1-4 and V is TRBV19, with D perhaps matching TRBD1 (5 bases). The V end was cut by 10 bases, the J end by 8 bases, with 17 bases between. This CDR3 is built from 13 residues. Germline V CDR1 and CDR2: LNHDA, SQIVND (reference sequence). The CDR3 loop reads CATRGGVVEKLFF. CDR3 bases: TGTGCCACCCGGGGAGGGGTAGTAGAAAAACTGTTTTTT.

V and J are TRBV4-1 and TRBJ2-1; D is unresolved. Germline V lookup: CDR1 MGHRA, CDR2 YSYEKL. This CDR3 has 14 amino acids. The ends were cut back, 0 bases at V and 1 base at J, with 4 bases in the middle. In DNA, the CDR3 is TGCGCCAGCAGCCAAGATCAATCCTACAATGAGCAGTTCTTC. This codes for CASSQDQSYNEQFF.